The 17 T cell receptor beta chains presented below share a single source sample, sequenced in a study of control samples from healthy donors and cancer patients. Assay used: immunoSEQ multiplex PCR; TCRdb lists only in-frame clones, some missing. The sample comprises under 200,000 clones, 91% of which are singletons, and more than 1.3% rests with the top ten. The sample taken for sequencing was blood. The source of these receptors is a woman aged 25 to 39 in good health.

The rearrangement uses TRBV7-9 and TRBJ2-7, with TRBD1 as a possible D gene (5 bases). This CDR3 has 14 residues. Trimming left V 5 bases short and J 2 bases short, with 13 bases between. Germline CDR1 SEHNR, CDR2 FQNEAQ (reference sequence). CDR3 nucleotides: TGTGCCAGCAGCCCGGACACAAAGACCTACGAGCAGTACTTC. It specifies CASSPDTKTYEQYF.

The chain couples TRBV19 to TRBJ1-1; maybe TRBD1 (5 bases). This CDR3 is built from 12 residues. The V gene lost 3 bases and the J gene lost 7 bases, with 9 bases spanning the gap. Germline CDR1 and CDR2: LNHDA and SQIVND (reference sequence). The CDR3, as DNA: TGTGCCAGTAGTATTCAGAGGGGTGAAGCTTTCTTT. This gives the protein CASSIQRGEAFF.

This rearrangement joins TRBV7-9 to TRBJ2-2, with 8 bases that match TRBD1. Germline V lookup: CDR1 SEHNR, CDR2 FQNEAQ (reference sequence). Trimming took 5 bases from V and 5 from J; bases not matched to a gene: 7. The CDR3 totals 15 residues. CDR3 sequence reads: CASSPAYRGTGELFF. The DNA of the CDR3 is TGTGCCAGCAGCCCCGCTTACAGGGGGACCGGGGAGCTGTTTTTT.

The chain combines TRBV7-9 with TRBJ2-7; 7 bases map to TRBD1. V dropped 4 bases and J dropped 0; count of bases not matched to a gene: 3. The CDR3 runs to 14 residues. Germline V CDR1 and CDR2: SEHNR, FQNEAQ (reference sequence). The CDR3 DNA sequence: TGTGCCAGCAGCTCACAGGGGCGCTCCTACGAGCAGTACTTC. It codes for CASSSQGRSYEQYF.

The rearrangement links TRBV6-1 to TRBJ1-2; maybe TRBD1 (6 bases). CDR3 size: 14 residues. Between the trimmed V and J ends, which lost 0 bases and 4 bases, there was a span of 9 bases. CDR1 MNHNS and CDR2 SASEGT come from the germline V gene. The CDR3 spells CASSEAGAGYGYTF. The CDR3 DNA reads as TGTGCCAGCAGTGAAGCGGGGGCGGGCTATGGCTACACCTTC.

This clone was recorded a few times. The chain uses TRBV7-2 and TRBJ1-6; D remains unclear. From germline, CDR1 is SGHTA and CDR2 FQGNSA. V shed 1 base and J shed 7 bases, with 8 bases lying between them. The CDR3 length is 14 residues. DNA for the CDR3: TGTGCCAGCAGCTTAGGTCCGGGAAATTCACCCCTCCACTTT. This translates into CASSLGPGNSPLHF.

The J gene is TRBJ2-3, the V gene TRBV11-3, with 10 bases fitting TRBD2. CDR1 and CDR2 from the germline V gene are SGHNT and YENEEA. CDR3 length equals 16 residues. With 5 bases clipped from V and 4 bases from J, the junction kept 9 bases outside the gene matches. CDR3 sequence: CASSHPSGGPPDTQYF. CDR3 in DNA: TGTGCCAGCAGCCACCCTAGCGGGGGCCCTCCAGATACGCAGTATTTT.

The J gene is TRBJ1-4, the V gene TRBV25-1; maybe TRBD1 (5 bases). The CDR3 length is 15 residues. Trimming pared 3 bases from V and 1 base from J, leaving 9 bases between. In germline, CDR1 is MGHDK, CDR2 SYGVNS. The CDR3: CASSDGGQTNEKLFF. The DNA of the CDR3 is TGTGCCAGCAGTGATGGGGGTCAAACTAATGAAAAACTGTTTTTT.

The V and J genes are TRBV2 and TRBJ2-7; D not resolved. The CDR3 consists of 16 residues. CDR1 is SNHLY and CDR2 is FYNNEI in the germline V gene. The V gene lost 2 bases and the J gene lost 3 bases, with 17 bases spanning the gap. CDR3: CASSEWGWALSYEQYF. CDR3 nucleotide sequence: TGTGCCAGCAGTGAATGGGGATGGGCCCTTAGCTACGAGCAGTACTTC.

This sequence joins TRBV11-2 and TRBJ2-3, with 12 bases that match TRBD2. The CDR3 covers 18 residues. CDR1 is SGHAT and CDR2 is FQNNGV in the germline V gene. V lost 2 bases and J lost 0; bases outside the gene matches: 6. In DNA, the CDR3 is TGTGCCAGCAGCTTATTGACTAGCGGGGGTACTAGCACAGATACGCAGTATTTT. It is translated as CASSLLTSGGTSTDTQYF.

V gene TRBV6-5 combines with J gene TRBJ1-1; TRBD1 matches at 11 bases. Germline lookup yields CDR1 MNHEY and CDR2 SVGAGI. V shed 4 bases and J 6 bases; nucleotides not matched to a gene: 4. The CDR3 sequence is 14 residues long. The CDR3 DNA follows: TGTGCCAGCAGTTGGGGGGGACAGGGGGCTGAAGCTTTCTTT. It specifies CASSWGGQGAEAFF.

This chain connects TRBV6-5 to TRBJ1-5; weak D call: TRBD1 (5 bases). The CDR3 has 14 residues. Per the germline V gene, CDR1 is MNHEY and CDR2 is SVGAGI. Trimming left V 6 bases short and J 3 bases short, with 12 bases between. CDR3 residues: CASRAGLNNQPQHF. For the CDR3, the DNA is TGTGCCAGCAGGGCGGGACTTAACAATCAGCCCCAGCATTTT.

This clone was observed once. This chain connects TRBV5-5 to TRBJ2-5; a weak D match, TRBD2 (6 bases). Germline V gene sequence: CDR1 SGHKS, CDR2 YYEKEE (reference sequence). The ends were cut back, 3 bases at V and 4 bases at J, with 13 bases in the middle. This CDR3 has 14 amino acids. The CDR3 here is CASSWTGGAETQYF. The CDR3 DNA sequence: TGTGCCAGCAGCTGGACCGGAGGGGCAGAGACCCAGTACTTC.

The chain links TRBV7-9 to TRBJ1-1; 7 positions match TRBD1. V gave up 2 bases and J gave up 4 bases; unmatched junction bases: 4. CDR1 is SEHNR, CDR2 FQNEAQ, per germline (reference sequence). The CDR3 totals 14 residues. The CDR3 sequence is CASSLTRTGTEAFF. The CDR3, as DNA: TGTGCCAGCAGCTTAACCCGGACAGGCACTGAAGCTTTCTTT.

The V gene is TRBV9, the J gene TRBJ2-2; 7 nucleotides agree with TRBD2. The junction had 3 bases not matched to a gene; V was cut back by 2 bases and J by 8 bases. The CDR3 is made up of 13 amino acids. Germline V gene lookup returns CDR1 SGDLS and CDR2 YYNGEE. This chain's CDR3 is CASSVSGWGELFF. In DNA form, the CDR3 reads TGTGCCAGCAGCGTTAGCGGGTGGGGGGAGCTGTTTTTT.

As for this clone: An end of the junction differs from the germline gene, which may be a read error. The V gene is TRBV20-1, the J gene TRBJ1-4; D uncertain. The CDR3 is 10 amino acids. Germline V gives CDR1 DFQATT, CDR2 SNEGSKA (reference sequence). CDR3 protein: CSATVRGRSF. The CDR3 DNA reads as TGCAGTGCAACTGTACGGGGTCGATCTTTT.

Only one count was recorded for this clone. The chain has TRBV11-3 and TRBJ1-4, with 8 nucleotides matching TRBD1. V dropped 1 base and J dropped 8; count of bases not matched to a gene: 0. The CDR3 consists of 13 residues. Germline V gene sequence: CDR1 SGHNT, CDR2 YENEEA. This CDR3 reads CASSLGQGEKLFF. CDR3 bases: TGTGCCAGCAGCTTAGGACAGGGGGAAAAACTGTTTTTT.